This T cell receptor (beta chain) came from a study of early T cells in non-severe SARS-CoV-2 infection. Whole-study context: Bulk RNA taken from unsorted whole blood was sequenced, leaving chains unpaired. Notes on the study in general: Matching against VDJdb likely underestimated virus-specific expansions, favoring anti-spike CD8.

Comment on this clonotype: Its matching antigen is unknown.

Individual cDNA molecules received unique molecular identifiers during library preparation. TCRdb analysed the 5' RACE reads with MiXCR anew, one entry per CDR3 protein. In the table there are more than 15,000 distinct CDR3 sequences, about 5.4% of which are singletons. Germline V gives CDR1 MNHEY, CDR2 SVGAGI. This CDR3 has 13 amino acids. Trimming removed 6 bases at V and 4 bases at J, with 12 bases between. This material consisted of whole blood, taken at baseline. The source is an adult who was a healthcare worker with PCR-confirmed SARS-CoV-2 infection or an uninfected control (not recorded which). The chain uses TRBV6-5 and TRBJ1-2; D is perhaps TRBD1 (6 bases). The CDR3 coding sequence is TGTGCCAGCAGAACGACAGGTGTCTATGGCTACACCTTC. The encoded protein is CASRTTGVYGYTF.